This TCR beta chain appears in the sequencing data of a study of T cell changes during pregnancy in multiple sclerosis. Using immunoSEQ multiplex PCR, the repertoire was profiled, and TCRdb retains in-frame clones only, with some absent. The data show about 34,000 clones, less than 95% seen once. The TCR sequence derives from a female donor with multiple sclerosis, enrolled in a pregnancy study. The material was CD8+ T cells from peripheral blood mononuclear cells, obtained in the first trimester of pregnancy.

CDR3 sequence (DNA): TGTGCCAGCAGCACAAGCGTCGCCAGCGGGAGGAACACCGGGGAGCTGTTTTTT. Its translation is CASSTSVASGRNTGELFF. This chain links TRBV7-9 with TRBJ2-2, with 8 bases that match TRBD2. This CDR3 is 18 amino acids long. J gave up 1 base and V 5 bases, and 12 bases lay outside the gene matches. Germline V lookup: CDR1 SEHNR, CDR2 FQNEAQ (reference sequence).